The source of this T cell receptor (beta chain) is a study of blood T cell repertoires in COVID-19. Study background: T cells, B-cell-depleted T cells, or PBMCs supplied cDNA or gDNA.

Looked up from germline, CDR1 is MDHEN and CDR2 is SYDVKM. The CDR3 is 17 residues long. J lost 0 bases, V lost 4 bases, and 6 bases had no gene match. Authors' processing steps: Amplified reference gene primers provided the basis for estimating nucleated cell counts. Clones were read by immunoSEQ multiplex PCR, and TCRdb kept only the in-frame ones, dropping some. For V, J and clone size, that table is used; D and trimming come from the DNA. The table lists around 80,000 clones, over 65% of them singletons. The TCR was taken from a man over 45 with active or convalescent COVID-19. J is TRBJ2-4 and V is TRBV28; 10 bases agree with TRBD1. What was sequenced was peripheral blood. Here the CDR3 DNA reads TGTGCCAGCAGTTCCGCCGGACAGGGGGGAGCCAAAAACATTCAGTACTTC. It yields the protein CASSSAGQGGAKNIQYF.